This TCR beta chain was observed in a study of cytomegalovirus exposure and HLA in healthy donors. This clone was recorded only once. Its antigen is not identified. Whole-study results and caveats: Of the V segments, some could not be distinguished, including TRBV6-2 and TRBV6-3, and were excluded. According to the study, 180 or so TCR beta chains were cytomegalovirus-associated. In terms of immune exposure information, only CMV serostatus was available.

With 60 Vbeta and 13 Jbeta primers, the PCR was carried out. As processed by the authors: Roughly 11 million shared chains were among the 80 million or so unique TCR beta chains that a later analysis counted. Data came from immunoSEQ multiplex PCR; TCRdb stores just in-frame clones and leaves some out. Clone size and the V and J calls come from that table; the DNA yielded D and trimming. This sample has 150,000 to 200,000 clones; about 75% occur once, and the top ten carry approximately 3.1%. CDR1 is KGHSH and CDR2 is LQKENI in the germline V gene. The CDR3 totals 13 residues. V was clipped by 5 bases and J by 6 bases, with 13 bases between them.

The sequence was obtained from a woman aged 45 to 65 in good health and CMV-seropositive. V usage is TRBV18 and J usage is TRBJ1-2; D may be TRBD1 (5 bases). The sequenced material came from PBMCs. CDR3 nucleotide sequence: TGTGCCAGCTCAACCGGGGCGGGAGATGGCTACACCTTC. Its translation: CASSTGAGDGYTF.